These 14 T cell receptor beta chains were all obtained from the same sample, sequenced in a study of T cell repertoires in cytomegalovirus infection (dated by TCRdb to the late 2010s). Sequencing used an Illumina HiSeq 1500. TCRdb's own reprocessing of the public reads used fastp at Q25 and MiXCR and kept productive beta chains. Rows with one shared CDR3 protein collapse into an entry with the most common genes and DNA. The sample table lists under 800,000 distinct CDR3 sequences, 24% of them with a count of one. The ten largest clones capture approximately 8.2% of the sample. The specimen sequenced was CD8+ T cells from PBMCs. These receptors were taken from a human donor in good health (CMV status not recorded). Some clones in this sample may be carry-over from other donors' samples.

The J gene is TRBJ2-5, the V gene TRBV24-1, with TRBD2 matching 10 bases. This CDR3 is built from 14 residues. J lost 5 bases, V lost 9 bases, and 8 bases had no gene match. Germline V gives CDR1 KGHDR, CDR2 SFDVKD. CDR3 nucleotides: TGTGCCACCGCCGCTAGCGGGGGTACTGAGACCCAGTACTTC. It encodes CATAASGGTETQYF.

This clonotype showed up just a few times. The chain carries TRBV28 and TRBJ1-6; D is unresolved. This CDR3 comprises 14 residues. V lost 6 bases to trimming and J lost 8 bases, with 14 bases between them. From germline, CDR1 is MDHEN and CDR2 SYDVKM. The CDR3 here is CASSGPSRHSPLHF. CDR3 in DNA: TGTGCCAGCAGCGGACCCTCTCGGCATTCACCCCTCCACTTT.

The gene calls are TRBV4-2 and TRBJ1-5, with a tentative D call TRBD1 (5 bases). The CDR3 spans 13 residues. Germline assignment: CDR1 LGHNA and CDR2 YNFKEQ. The germline V and J ends were trimmed by 4 bases and 2 bases, with 6 bases remaining between them. The CDR3 nucleotides are TGTGCCAGCAGCCGACAGCGCAATCAGCCCCAGCATTTT. The encoded protein is CASSRQRNQPQHF.

As DNA, the CDR3 is TGTGCCAGCAGCTCTCCCCCGTCTGACATACAAGAGACCCAGTACTTC. Amino acid sequence: CASSSPPSDIQETQYF. The V gene is TRBV7-9, the J gene TRBJ2-5; no clear D gene. Germline CDR1 is SEHNR and CDR2 is FQNEAQ (reference sequence). CDR3 size: 16 residues. With 4 bases removed from V and 2 bases from J, the gap between germline ends came to 17 bases.

This clonotype was observed many times. The rearrangement joins TRBV7-6 to TRBJ2-7; D is undetermined. Germline CDR1 reads SGHVS; CDR2 reads FNYEAQ. Trimming removed 6 bases from V and 3 bases from J, with 12 bases in between. This CDR3 spans 13 amino acids. CDR3 DNA: TGTGCCAGCAGTCCAGGACCGAACTACGAGCAGTACGTC. It is translated as CASSPGPNYEQYV.

This clonotype came up a few times. This chain joins TRBV6-6 and TRBJ1-1; D remains unclear. Germline CDR1 MNHNY, CDR2 SVGAGI (reference sequence). The CDR3 runs 12 residues. Trimming left V 7 bases short and J 4 bases short, with 10 bases between. CDR3: CASTPSTTEAFF. Here the CDR3 DNA reads TGTGCCAGCACCCCCTCGACCACTGAAGCTTTCTTT.

This clonotype was detected ten times or more. The rearrangement uses TRBV4-1 and TRBJ2-5; a possible D gene is TRBD2 (5 bases). This CDR3 is built from 15 residues. Looked up from germline, CDR1 is MGHRA and CDR2 is YSYEKL. Trimming shortened V by 3 bases and J by 4 bases, and 15 bases separated the two germline ends. Written as DNA, the CDR3 is TGCGCCAGCAGCCACTTAAGTGAGGGTTTAGAGACCCAGTACTTC. The encoded protein is CASSHLSEGLETQYF.

The chain carries TRBV29-1 and TRBJ2-7, with D uncertain. Germline V gene sequence: CDR1 SQVTM, CDR2 ANQGSEA. Trimming left V 0 bases short and J 4 bases short, with 4 bases between. CDR3 length: 11 residues. The CDR3 DNA sequence: TGCAGCGTTGAAGACCAGTACGAGCAGTACGTC. This encodes CSVEDQYEQYV.

The genes are TRBV20-1 and TRBJ2-3, with 7 bases identical to TRBD2. V trimming: 0 bases; J trimming: 3 bases; junction bases outside the gene matches: 6. This CDR3 contains 15 residues. Germline V lookup: CDR1 DFQATT, CDR2 SNEGSKA (reference sequence). Here the CDR3 reads CSARDWLADTDTQYF. The CDR3 DNA reads TGCAGTGCTAGAGATTGGCTAGCGGATACAGATACGCAGTATTTT.

This clonotype was counted between two and nine times. The rearrangement links TRBV5-5 to TRBJ2-4; the match to TRBD2 covers 10 bases. The CDR3 sequence is 19 residues long. J was trimmed by 3 bases and V by 4 bases; bases with no gene match: 16. Germline V CDR1 and CDR2: SGHKS, YYEKEE (reference sequence). The CDR3 DNA reads as TGTGCCAGCAGCCCGGTCGGGCTAGCGGGGGTTCGAGACAAAAACATTCAGTACTTC. This sequence encodes CASSPVGLAGVRDKNIQYF.

The chain recombines TRBV3-1 with TRBJ2-1, with 11 bases fitting TRBD2. The CDR3 is 18 residues long. V was clipped by 3 bases and J by 8 bases; unmatched bases: 15. The V gene's germline CDR1 is LGHDT and CDR2 YNNKEL (reference sequence). CDR3 sequence: CASSHVLAGGILGDEQFF. Written as DNA, the CDR3 is TGTGCCAGCAGCCACGTCCTAGCGGGGGGAATTTTGGGAGATGAGCAGTTCTTC.

The chain couples TRBV25-1 to TRBJ1-1; D gene ambiguous. The CDR3 is 15 residues long. CDR1 and CDR2 from the germline V gene are MGHDK and SYGVNS. V was cut by 0 bases and J by 2 bases, with 10 bases left in between. The CDR3 is CASSEYFPGNTEAFF. DNA for the CDR3: TGTGCCAGCAGTGAATATTTCCCGGGAAACACTGAAGCTTTCTTT.

In this sample, this clonotype turned up a few times. The chain is built from TRBV2 and TRBJ2-5, with D tentatively TRBD2 (6 bases). The V gene lost 8 bases and the J gene lost 4 bases, with 20 bases spanning the gap. This CDR3 is 15 amino acids long. Looked up from germline, CDR1 is SNHLY and CDR2 is FYNNEI. This CDR3 is CASVTSRGGGETQYF. The CDR3 DNA reads TGTGCCAGCGTAACTAGCCGGGGTGGAGGAGAGACCCAGTACTTC.

The chain joins TRBV14 to TRBJ2-7, with a weak D call TRBD2 (6 bases). Trimming removed 7 bases at V and 6 bases at J, with 13 bases between. Germline loops: CDR1 SGHDN, CDR2 FVKESK. The CDR3 has 12 residues. This CDR3 reads CASNIGGFEQYF. In DNA, the CDR3 is TGTGCCAGCAACATTGGAGGGTTCGAGCAGTACTTC.